The TCR beta chain under discussion was sequenced for a study of neurological immune-mediated disorders. Study results and limitations: The highest TCR clonal expansion occurred in HTLV-1-associated myelopathy; multiple sclerosis fell below healthy controls.

This clonotype was recorded many times. Its antigen is undetermined. The cDNA was produced through 5'RACE with 10-nucleotide random UMIs. TCRdb independently ran MiXCR on the 5' RACE reads; one entry per CDR3 protein. This table holds about 33,000 distinct CDR3 sequences, about 12% found once. The sample's time point: longitudinal time-point 2. The clonotype comes from a woman aged 40-49 years in good health. What was sequenced was PBMCs.

As DNA, the CDR3 is TGTGCCAGCAGCTTAGCTAGCGGGACACAAGAGACCCAGTACTTC. Protein sequence: CASSLASGTQETQYF. J is TRBJ2-5 and V is TRBV7-2; 8 positions match TRBD2. V lost 0 bases and J lost 2; bases outside the gene matches: 2. CDR3 length: 15 residues. The germline CDR1 and CDR2 sequences are SGHTA and FQGNSA.